These 27 T cell receptor beta chains share one sample of origin, sequenced in a study of memory CD4+ T cells and cytomegalovirus serostatus (dated by TCRdb to the late 2010s). The method was the immunoSEQ multiplex PCR assay. As stored in TCRdb, this immuneACCESS dataset retains in-frame rearrangements with V and J assigned. A fraction of the clones does not appear; measured against another copy, unresolved V genes explain less than half of the discrepancy, and the remainder lacks a known reason. This sample holds tens of thousands of clones; more than 70% were observed only once. About 0.51% of the sample rests with the top ten. Single viable CD3+CD4+CD8-CD45RO+ cells were sorted as memory CD4+ T cells on a FACSAria II. The sequenced sample consisted of memory CD4+ T cells from blood. Receptors were obtained from an adult in good health and CMV-seronegative. Some clones in this sample may be carry-over from other donors' samples.

J is TRBJ1-1 and V is TRBV29-1; no firm D call. This CDR3 has 13 amino acids. CDR1 SQVTM and CDR2 ANQGSEA come from the germline V gene. The V gene lost 8 bases and the J gene lost 0 bases, with 13 bases spanning the gap. CDR3 amino acids: CSSDGNMNTEAFF. The DNA for the CDR3 is TGCAGCTCCGATGGGAACATGAACACTGAAGCTTTCTTT.

The chain links TRBV7-9 to TRBJ1-2; 9 nucleotides align to TRBD1. Trimming took 5 bases from V and 4 from J; bases not matched to a gene: 8. Germline V lookup: CDR1 SEHNR, CDR2 FQNEAQ (reference sequence). This CDR3 has 15 residues. The CDR3 sequence is CASSAGTGIPYGYTF. CDR3 sequence (DNA): TGTGCCAGCAGCGCGGGGACAGGGATTCCCTATGGCTACACCTTC. The full variable domain, in which reference TRBV7-9 and TRBJ1-2 provide the parts outside the CDR3, is DTGVSQNPRHKITKRGQNVTFRCDPISEHNRLYWYRQTLGQGPEFLTYFQNEAQLEKSRLLSDRFSAERPKGSFSTLEIQRTEQGDSAMYLCASSAGTGIPYGYTFGSGTRLTVV.

The chain couples TRBV7-9 to TRBJ1-1, with D maybe TRBD1 (5 bases). V lost 1 base to trimming and J lost 4 bases, with 13 bases between them. The germline V gene encodes CDR1 SEHNR and CDR2 FQNEAQ (reference sequence). This CDR3 spans 15 amino acids. CDR3 sequence: CASSLGDGGSTEAFF. The CDR3 DNA reads TGTGCCAGCAGCTTAGGAGACGGGGGTAGCACTGAAGCTTTCTTT.

This clone was recorded only once. The J gene is TRBJ1-3, the V gene TRBV2; D not resolved. The CDR3 has 15 residues. The germline CDR1 and CDR2 sequences are SNHLY and FYNNEI. Trimming shortened V by 9 bases and J by 2 bases, and 17 bases separated the two germline ends. The CDR3 region is CASVRVRGTGNTIYF. CDR3 sequence (DNA): TGTGCCAGTGTACGGGTCCGTGGAACTGGAAACACCATATATTTT.

This clone was counted a few times. Germline and junction disagree at one end, which may indicate a read error. The chain couples TRBV11-2 to TRBJ1-4; D is unresolved. The germline CDR1 and CDR2 sequences are SGHAT and FQNNGV. The CDR3 consists of 15 residues. In DNA, the CDR3 is TGTGCCAGCAGCCTAGAGACCTGGTCGGATGAAAAACTGTTTTTT. Its translation is CASSLETWSDEKLFF. Based on the CDR3 plus reference TRBV11-2 and TRBJ1-4, the full variable domain is EAGVAQSPRYKIIEKRQSVAFWCNPISGHATLYWYQQILGQGPKLLIQFQNNGVVDDSQLPKDRFSAERLKGVDSTLKIQPAKLEDSAVYLCASSLETWSDEKLFFGSGTQLSVL.

The rearrangement links TRBV4-2 to TRBJ1-1; D uncertain. Germline V lookup: CDR1 LGHNA, CDR2 YNFKEQ. The CDR3 length is 13 residues. The V gene lost 6 bases and the J gene lost 4 bases, with 12 bases spanning the gap. CDR3 DNA: TGTGCCAGCAGTCGACCGGAAAGCACTGAAGCTTTCTTT. Its protein product is CASSRPESTEAFF.

This sequence joins TRBV25-1 and TRBJ2-5; D perhaps matches TRBD1 (5 bases). Trimming took off 3 bases at V and 4 bases at J, with 15 bases between the two ends. Germline CDR1 and CDR2: MGHDK and SYGVNS. The CDR3 runs to 15 residues. The DNA for the CDR3 is TGTGCCAGCAGTGACCCAGGGCTGATGCGAGAGACCCAGTACTTC. Encoded protein: CASSDPGLMRETQYF.

This clone has a single count. The V call is TRBV7-2, the J call TRBJ2-3; 9 nucleotides agree with TRBD2. The germline gives CDR1 SGHTA, CDR2 FQGNSA. V gave up 1 base and J gave up 1 base; unmatched junction bases: 6. The CDR3 contains 17 residues. The CDR3 loop is CASSLEELAGGTDTQYF. The CDR3 DNA sequence: TGTGCCAGCAGCTTAGAGGAACTAGCGGGCGGCACAGATACGCAGTATTTT.

The CDR3 coding sequence is TGTGCCAGCAGCTCTGGGACTAGCGGTCCGCATGGGACCCAGTACTTC. It encodes CASSSGTSGPHGTQYF. The V and J genes are TRBV11-2 and TRBJ2-5, with TRBD2 matching over 11 bases. V dropped 4 bases and J dropped 7; count of bases not matched to a gene: 11. The CDR3 covers 16 residues. Germline values: CDR1 SGHAT, CDR2 FQNNGV.

The V and J genes are TRBV30 and TRBJ1-1; D gene uncertain. The germline V gene encodes CDR1 GTSNPN and CDR2 SVGIG (reference sequence). This CDR3 is 9 amino acids long. V lost 4 bases and J 11 bases, leaving 8 bases between the germline ends. CDR3 in DNA: TGTGCCTGGAAAAGGTATGCTTTCTTT. Residues: CAWKRYAFF. The whole variable domain, filled in from reference TRBV30 and TRBJ1-1, reads SQTIHQWPATLVQPVGSPLSLECTVEGTSNPNLYWYRQAAGRGLQLLFYSVGIGQISSEVPQNLSASRPQDRQFILSSKKLLLSDSGFYLCAWKRYAFFGQGTRLTVV.

This rearrangement joins TRBV7-8 to TRBJ2-5; D may be TRBD1 or TRBD2 (6 bases each). The CDR3 has 15 residues. V lost 5 bases and J 5 bases, leaving 18 bases between the germline ends. CDR1 SGHVS and CDR2 FQNEAQ come from the germline V gene. Here the CDR3 DNA reads TGTGCCAGCAGCGCCAGGGGAGGATTTGAGGAGACCCAGTACTTC. This sequence encodes CASSARGGFEETQYF.

The rearrangement links TRBV28 to TRBJ2-7, with a possible D match to TRBD2 (5 bases). The V gene lost 2 bases and the J gene lost 0 bases, with 14 bases spanning the gap. The germline V gene encodes CDR1 MDHEN and CDR2 SYDVKM. The CDR3 sequence is 16 residues long. CDR3 loop: CASSLALRGNSYEQYF. CDR3 bases: TGTGCCAGCAGTTTAGCCCTTCGAGGGAACTCCTACGAGCAGTACTTC.

This chain links TRBV28 with TRBJ1-2; no reliable D call. The ends were cut back, 6 bases at V and 4 bases at J, with 15 bases in the middle. The CDR3 extends over 14 amino acids. Germline assignment: CDR1 MDHEN and CDR2 SYDVKM. CDR3 residues: CASSHPDPLYGYTF. CDR3 bases: TGTGCCAGCAGCCACCCCGACCCTCTCTATGGCTACACCTTC.

This chain uses TRBV10-3 with TRBJ2-2; no reliable D call. V lost 3 bases, J lost 5 bases, and 10 bases lay in between. CDR1 ENHRY and CDR2 SYGVKD come from the germline V gene. The CDR3 is 14 amino acids. CDR3 coding DNA: TGTGCCATCAGTGACTGGGAAGGGACCGGGGAGCTGTTTTTT. Translation gives CAISDWEGTGELFF.

The chain has TRBV5-1 and TRBJ2-4; no definite D call. V lost 0 bases, J lost 2 bases, and 12 bases lay in between. The length of the CDR3 is 16 residues. CDR1 is SGHRS, CDR2 YFSETQ, per germline. Here the CDR3 DNA reads TGCGCCAGCAGCTTGGACCCCCGTGGAACCAAAAACATTCAGTACTTC. It encodes CASSLDPRGTKNIQYF.

V is TRBV19 and J is TRBJ2-1; D call uncertain. The CDR3 extends over 14 amino acids. V shed 8 bases and J shed 4 bases, with 15 bases lying between them. Germline V gives CDR1 LNHDA, CDR2 SQIVND (reference sequence). Here the CDR3 DNA reads TGTGCCAGTCGAGGATTCGGCAGGTACAATGAGCAGTTCTTC. Protein product: CASRGFGRYNEQFF.

This clone was picked up one time. The chain links TRBV10-3 to TRBJ2-2; TRBD1 aligns across 7 bases. The V and J ends lost 8 bases and 5 bases, in that order; junction bases with no gene match: 5. CDR1 and CDR2 from the germline V gene are ENHRY and SYGVKD. The CDR3 sequence is 13 residues long. The CDR3 DNA reads TGTGCCATCCGGGACAGTAAAACCGGGGAGCTGTTTTTT. This sequence encodes CAIRDSKTGELFF.

To note about this clone: In the same sample, other DNA sequences code for this CDR3. The V gene is TRBV11-2, the J gene TRBJ2-7, with TRBD2 identical over 9 bases. Trimming removed 5 bases from V and 4 bases from J; junction bases left unmatched: 6. The CDR3 covers 14 residues. CDR1 and CDR2 (germline): SGHAT, FQNNGV. In DNA, the CDR3 is TGTGCCAGCAGCCGAGCGGGAGGTCAGTACGAGCAGTACTTC. Protein product: CASSRAGGQYEQYF.

The chain employs TRBV7-2 and TRBJ2-2; a weak D match, TRBD2 (5 bases). Germline CDR1 is SGHTA and CDR2 is FQGNSA. This CDR3 comprises 13 residues. V was trimmed by 5 bases and J by 7 bases, leaving 11 bases between them. The CDR3 bases are TGTGCCAGCAGCCCACCGAGCGGCGGGGAGCTGTTTTTT. Protein sequence: CASSPPSGGELFF. Using reference TRBV7-2 and TRBJ2-2 for the parts outside the CDR3, the full variable domain is GAGVSQSPSNKVTEKGKDVELRCDPISGHTALYWYRQSLGQGLEFLIYFQGNSAPDKSGLPSDRFSAERTGGSVSTLTIQRTQQEDSAVYLCASSPPSGGELFFGEGSRLTVL.

This chain connects TRBV11-2 to TRBJ2-7, with TRBD1 matching over 7 bases. Losses at the gene ends were 2 bases for V and 2 bases for J; bases not matched to a gene: 6. This CDR3 has 15 amino acids. Germline V gives CDR1 SGHAT, CDR2 FQNNGV. The CDR3 DNA is TGTGCCAGCAGCTTAATTTCAGGGACAGCCTACGAGCAGTACTTC. This encodes CASSLISGTAYEQYF.

In its sample, this clone was seen a few times. The chain links TRBV5-1 to TRBJ1-3; a weak D match, TRBD1 (5 bases). V was clipped by 3 bases and J by 0 bases, with 13 bases between them. Germline V gives CDR1 SGHRS, CDR2 YFSETQ. This CDR3 has 16 residues. The CDR3 region has the DNA TGCGCCAGCAGCTCTGGGGGGGGGAGCTCTGGAAACACCATATATTTT. Protein sequence: CASSSGGGSSGNTIYF. Together with reference TRBV5-1 and TRBJ1-3, the CDR3 gives the full variable domain: KAGVTQTPRYLIKTRGQQVTLSCSPISGHRSVSWYQQTPGQGLQFLFEYFSETQRNKGNFPGRFSGRQFSNSRSEMNVSTLELGDSALYLCASSSGGGSSGNTIYFGEGSWLTVV.

The V and J genes are TRBV12-1 and TRBJ1-2; the listed D gene, TRBD1, was not tested against the DNA. TRBV12-1 is flagged as a pseudogene. CDR3 size: 15 residues. Here the CDR3 reads CASRRDRESNYGYTF. Written as DNA, the CDR3 is TGTGCCAGCAGGAGGGACAGGGAATCGAACTATGGCTACACCTTC.

The chain has TRBV7-2 and TRBJ2-7, with 11 bases identical to TRBD2. Trimming took 3 bases from V and 1 from J; bases not matched to a gene: 8. This CDR3 contains 17 residues. Germline CDR1 and CDR2: SGHTA and FQGNSA. CDR3 region: CASSFRGGLAESYEQYF. The CDR3 DNA sequence: TGTGCCAGCAGCTTTAGGGGGGGACTAGCGGAATCCTACGAGCAGTACTTC.

The chain uses TRBV6-5 and TRBJ2-7; D gene ambiguous. The germline CDR1 and CDR2 sequences are MNHEY and SVGAGI. Trimming shortened V by 6 bases and J by 3 bases, and 6 bases separated the two germline ends. The CDR3 is made up of 11 amino acids. CDR3 DNA: TGTGCCAGCAGCGACAACTACGAGCAGTACTTC. Translated, it gives CASSDNYEQYF.

The V and J genes are TRBV28 and TRBJ2-7; 14 bases fit TRBD2. CDR3 length equals 15 residues. CDR1 is MDHEN and CDR2 is SYDVKM in the germline V gene. V lost 4 bases, J lost 6 bases, and 5 bases stayed unmatched. This CDR3 reads CASSWVTSGRGEQYF. DNA of the CDR3: TGTGCCAGCAGTTGGGTGACTAGCGGGAGGGGCGAGCAGTACTTC.

The rearrangement joins TRBV5-6 to TRBJ1-4; D possibly corresponds to TRBD1 (6 bases). In germline, CDR1 is SGHDT, CDR2 YYEEEE. This CDR3 contains 16 residues. Trimming removed 5 bases from V and 5 bases from J, with 19 bases in between. CDR3 nucleotides: TGTGCCAGCAGTTCCACTCGGGGGGCCAAGAATGAAAAACTGTTTTTT. The encoded protein is CASSSTRGAKNEKLFF.

The CDR3 nucleotides are TGCGCCAGCAGCTTGGGTCTGGCTCAGGGCACAGATACGCAGTATTTT. Protein: CASSLGLAQGTDTQYF. V usage is TRBV5-1 and J usage is TRBJ2-3, with D uncertain. V shed 0 bases and J shed 1 base, with 12 bases lying between them. The germline V gene encodes CDR1 SGHRS and CDR2 YFSETQ. The CDR3 runs to 16 residues.